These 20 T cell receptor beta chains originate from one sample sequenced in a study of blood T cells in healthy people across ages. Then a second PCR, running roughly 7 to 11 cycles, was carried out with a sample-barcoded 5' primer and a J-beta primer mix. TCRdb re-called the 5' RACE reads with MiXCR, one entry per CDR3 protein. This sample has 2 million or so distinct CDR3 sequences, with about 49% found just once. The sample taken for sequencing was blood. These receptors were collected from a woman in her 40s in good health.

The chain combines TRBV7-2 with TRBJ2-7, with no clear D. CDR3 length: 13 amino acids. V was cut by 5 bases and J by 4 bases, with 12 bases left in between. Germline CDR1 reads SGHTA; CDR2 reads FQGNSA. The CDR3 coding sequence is TGTGCCAGCAGCCCATACCCGCCTTACGAGCAGTACTTC. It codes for CASSPYPPYEQYF.

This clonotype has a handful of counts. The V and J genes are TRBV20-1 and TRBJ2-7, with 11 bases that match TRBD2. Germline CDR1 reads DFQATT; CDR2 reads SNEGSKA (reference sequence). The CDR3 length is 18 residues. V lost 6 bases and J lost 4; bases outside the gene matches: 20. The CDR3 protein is CSAEWGTSGKPNGYEQYF. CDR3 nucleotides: TGCAGTGCCGAGTGGGGGACTAGCGGTAAACCTAATGGGTACGAGCAGTACTTC.

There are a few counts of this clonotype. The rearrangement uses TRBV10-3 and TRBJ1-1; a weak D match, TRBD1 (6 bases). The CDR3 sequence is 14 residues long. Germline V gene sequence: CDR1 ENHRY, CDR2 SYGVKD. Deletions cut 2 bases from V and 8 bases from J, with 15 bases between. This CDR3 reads CAISELFNRAEAFF. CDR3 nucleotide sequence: TGTGCCATCAGTGAGCTTTTTAACAGGGCAGAAGCTTTCTTT.

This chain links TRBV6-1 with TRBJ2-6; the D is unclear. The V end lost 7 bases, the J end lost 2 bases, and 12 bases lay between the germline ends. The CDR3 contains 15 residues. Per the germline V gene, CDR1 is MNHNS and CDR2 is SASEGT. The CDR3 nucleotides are TGTGCCAGCACCCAAAAGGGAACTGGGGCCAACGTCCTGACTTTC. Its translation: CASTQKGTGANVLTF.

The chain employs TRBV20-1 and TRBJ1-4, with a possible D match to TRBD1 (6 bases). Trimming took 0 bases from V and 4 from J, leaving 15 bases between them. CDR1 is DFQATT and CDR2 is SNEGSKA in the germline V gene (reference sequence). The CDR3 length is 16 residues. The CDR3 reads CSARDPRGGRNEKLFF. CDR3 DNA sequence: TGCAGTGCTAGAGATCCCAGGGGCGGTCGTAATGAAAAACTGTTTTTT.

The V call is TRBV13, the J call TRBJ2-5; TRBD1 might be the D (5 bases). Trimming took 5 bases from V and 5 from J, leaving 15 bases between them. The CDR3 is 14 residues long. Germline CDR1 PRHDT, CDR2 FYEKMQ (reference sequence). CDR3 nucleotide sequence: TGTGCCAGCAGCCCAGGGTTGGGGCTGGAGACCCAGTACTTC. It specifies CASSPGLGLETQYF.

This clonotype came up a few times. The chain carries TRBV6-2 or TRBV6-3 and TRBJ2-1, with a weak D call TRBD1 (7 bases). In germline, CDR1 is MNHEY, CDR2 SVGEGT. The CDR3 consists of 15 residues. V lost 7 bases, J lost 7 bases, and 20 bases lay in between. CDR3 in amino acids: CASMTDREDWNEQFF. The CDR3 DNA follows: TGTGCCAGCATGACTGACAGGGAGGATTGGAATGAGCAGTTCTTC.

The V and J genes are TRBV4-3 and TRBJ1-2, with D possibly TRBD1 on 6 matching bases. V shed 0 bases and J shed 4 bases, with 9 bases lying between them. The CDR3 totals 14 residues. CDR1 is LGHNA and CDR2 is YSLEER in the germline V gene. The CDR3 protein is CASSQEGGRYGYTF. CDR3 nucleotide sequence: TGCGCCAGCAGCCAAGAGGGGGGGCGCTATGGCTACACCTTC.

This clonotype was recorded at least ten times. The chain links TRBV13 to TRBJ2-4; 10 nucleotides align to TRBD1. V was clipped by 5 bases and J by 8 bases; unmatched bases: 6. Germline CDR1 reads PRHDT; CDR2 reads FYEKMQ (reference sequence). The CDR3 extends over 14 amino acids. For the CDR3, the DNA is TGTGCCAGCAGCAGAGGGACAGGGGCAGACATTCAGTACTTC. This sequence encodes CASSRGTGADIQYF.

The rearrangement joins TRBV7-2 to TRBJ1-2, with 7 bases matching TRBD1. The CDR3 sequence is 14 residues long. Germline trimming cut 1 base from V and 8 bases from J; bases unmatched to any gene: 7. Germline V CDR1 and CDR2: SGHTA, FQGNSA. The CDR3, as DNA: TGTGCCAGCAGCTTAGAGTCGACAGGGCCCGGCTACACCTTC. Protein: CASSLESTGPGYTF.

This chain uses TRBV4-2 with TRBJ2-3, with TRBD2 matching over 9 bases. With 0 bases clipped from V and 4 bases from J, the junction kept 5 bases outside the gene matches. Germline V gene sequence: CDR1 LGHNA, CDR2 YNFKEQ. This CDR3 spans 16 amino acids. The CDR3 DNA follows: TGTGCCAGCAGCCAAGATGAGGCGGGGGGGCCAGATACGCAGTATTTT. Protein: CASSQDEAGGPDTQYF.

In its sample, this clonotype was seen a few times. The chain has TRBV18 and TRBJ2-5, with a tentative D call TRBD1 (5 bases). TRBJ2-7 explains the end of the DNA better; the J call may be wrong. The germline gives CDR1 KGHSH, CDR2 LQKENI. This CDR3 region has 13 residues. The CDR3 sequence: CASSPPPGFEQYF. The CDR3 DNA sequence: TGTGCCAGCTCACCACCGCCAGGGTTCGAGCAGTACTTC.

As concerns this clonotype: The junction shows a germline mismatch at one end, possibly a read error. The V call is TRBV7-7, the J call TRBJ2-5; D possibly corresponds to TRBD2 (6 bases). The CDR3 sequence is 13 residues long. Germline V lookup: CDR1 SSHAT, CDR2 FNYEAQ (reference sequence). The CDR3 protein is CASSMGLRETQYF. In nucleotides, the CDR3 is TGTGCTAGCAGCATGGGACTCAGAGAGACCCAGTACTTC.

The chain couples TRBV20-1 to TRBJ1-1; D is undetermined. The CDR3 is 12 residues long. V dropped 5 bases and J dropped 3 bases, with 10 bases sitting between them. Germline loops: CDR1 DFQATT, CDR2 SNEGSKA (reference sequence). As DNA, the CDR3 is TGCAGTGCTCCAAGCCGCCACACTGAAGCTTTCTTT. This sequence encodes CSAPSRHTEAFF.

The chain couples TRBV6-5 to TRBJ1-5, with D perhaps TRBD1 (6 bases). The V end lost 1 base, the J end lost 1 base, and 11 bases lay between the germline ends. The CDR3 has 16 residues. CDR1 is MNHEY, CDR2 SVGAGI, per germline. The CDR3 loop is CASSYLAGVSNQPQHF. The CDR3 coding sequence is TGTGCCAGCAGTTACTTGGCAGGGGTAAGCAATCAGCCCCAGCATTTT.

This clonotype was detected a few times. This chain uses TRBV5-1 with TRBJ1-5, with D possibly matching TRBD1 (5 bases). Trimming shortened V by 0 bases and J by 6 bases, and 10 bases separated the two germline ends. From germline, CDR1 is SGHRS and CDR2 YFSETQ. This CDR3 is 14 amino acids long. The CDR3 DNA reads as TGCGCCAGCAGCTTGGATGGGGGGTTTCAGCCCCAGCATTTT. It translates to CASSLDGGFQPQHF.

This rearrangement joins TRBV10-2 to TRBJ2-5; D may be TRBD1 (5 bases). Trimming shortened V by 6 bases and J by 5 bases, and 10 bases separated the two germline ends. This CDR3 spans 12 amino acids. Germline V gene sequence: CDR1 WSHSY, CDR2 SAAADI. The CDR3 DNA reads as TGCGCCAGCAGCAGGAACAGGGAGACCCAGTACTTC. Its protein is CASSRNRETQYF.

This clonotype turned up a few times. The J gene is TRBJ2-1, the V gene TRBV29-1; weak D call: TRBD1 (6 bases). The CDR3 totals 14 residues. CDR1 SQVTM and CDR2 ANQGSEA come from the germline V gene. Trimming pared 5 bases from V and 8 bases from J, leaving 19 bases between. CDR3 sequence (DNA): TGCAGCGTTCCTGAACGGCGGCAGGGGCATGAGCAGTTCTTC. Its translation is CSVPERRQGHEQFF.

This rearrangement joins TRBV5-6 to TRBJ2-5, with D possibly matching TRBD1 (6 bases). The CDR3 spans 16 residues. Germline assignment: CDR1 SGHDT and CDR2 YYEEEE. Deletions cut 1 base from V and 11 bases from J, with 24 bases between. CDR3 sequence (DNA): TGTGCCAGCAGCTTGAGAAAAGACAGGATCTATAATGAGCAGTACTTC. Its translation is CASSLRKDRIYNEQYF.

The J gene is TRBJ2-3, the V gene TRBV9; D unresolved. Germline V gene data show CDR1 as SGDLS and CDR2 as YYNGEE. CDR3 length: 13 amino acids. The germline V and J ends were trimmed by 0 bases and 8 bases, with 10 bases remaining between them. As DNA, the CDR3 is TGTGCCAGCAGCGTAGGTCTCGACCCTACGCAGTATTTT. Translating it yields CASSVGLDPTQYF. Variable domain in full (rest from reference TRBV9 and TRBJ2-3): DSGVTQTPKHLITATGQRVTLRCSPRSGDLSVYWYQQSLDQGLQFLIQYYNGEERAKGNILERFSAQQFPDLHSELNLSSLELGDSALYFCASSVGLDPTQYFGPGTRLTVL.